This T cell receptor beta chain was found in a study of T cells in localized non-small cell lung cancer. This CDR3 contains 13 residues. Germline assignment: CDR1 SQVTM and CDR2 ANQGSEA. The ends were cut back, 2 bases at V and 1 base at J, with 8 bases in the middle. Clones were sequenced by immunoSEQ multiplex PCR, and TCRdb holds only the in-frame ones, with some missing. The sample contains 50,000 to 75,000 clones, around nine tenths of which appear only once. The sequencing used peripheral blood, collected before any cancer treatment. The chain recombines TRBV29-1 with TRBJ1-1; TRBD1 is a possible D gene (6 bases). The sequence was obtained from a man aged 40 to 69 with stage I squamous cell lung carcinoma. The CDR3 DNA is TGCAGCGTTGAAAGGGGGAAGAACACTGAAGCTTTCTTT. Amino acids: CSVERGKNTEAFF.